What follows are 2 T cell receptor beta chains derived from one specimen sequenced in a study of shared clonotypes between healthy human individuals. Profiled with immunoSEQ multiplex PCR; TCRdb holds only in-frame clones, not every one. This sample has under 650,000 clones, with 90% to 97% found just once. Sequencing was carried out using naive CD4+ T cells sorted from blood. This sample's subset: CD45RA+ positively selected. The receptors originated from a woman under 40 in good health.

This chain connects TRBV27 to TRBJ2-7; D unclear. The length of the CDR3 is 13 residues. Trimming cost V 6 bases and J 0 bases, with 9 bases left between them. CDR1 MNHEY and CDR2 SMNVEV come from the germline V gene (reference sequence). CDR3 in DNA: TGTGCCAGCAGGTCGGCGAACTCCTACGAGCAGTACTTC. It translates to CASRSANSYEQYF.

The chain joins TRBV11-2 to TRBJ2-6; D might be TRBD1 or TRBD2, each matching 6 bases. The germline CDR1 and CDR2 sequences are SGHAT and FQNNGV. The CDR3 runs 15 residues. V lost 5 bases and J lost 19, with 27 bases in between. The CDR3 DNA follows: TGTGCCAGCAGCCCCCTCGGGCGCCCAAGGGGGGTTGAAACTTTC. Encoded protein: CASSPLGRPRGVETF.